This T cell receptor (beta chain) was captured by sequencing in a study of a mutant IDH1 vaccine in newly diagnosed glioma. Time point noted: week 35, safety follow-up. The investigators gave 300 ug of mutant IDH1 20-mer peptide in each vaccine dose, together with topical imiquimod. V was shortened by 4 bases and J by 0 bases, with 12 bases between the two germline ends. The CDR3 length is 16 residues. The germline gives CDR1 SGHTA, CDR2 FQGTGA. Produced via immunoSEQ multiplex PCR; TCRdb's table is partial and in-frame only. The sample carries 30,000 or so clones, roughly 79% recorded once. This clone turned up a few times. Its antigen is undetermined.

The sample in question was PBMCs, obtained from a glioma patient whose treatment included an IDH1 peptide vaccine. This clonotype was sampled from a woman aged 25 to 39 with glioma. Some clones in this sample may be carry-over from other donors' samples. V usage is TRBV7-3 and J usage is TRBJ2-2; D is possibly TRBD2 (6 bases). The CDR3, as DNA: TGTGCCAGCAGCTCCCGGAGGACTACGAACACCGGGGAGCTGTTTTTT. It encodes CASSSRRTTNTGELFF.